One sample yielded the 17 T cell receptor beta chains listed below, sequenced in a study of blood T cell repertoires in COVID-19. Libraries were prepared by immunoSEQ multiplex PCR; TCRdb keeps only in-frame clonotypes and omits some of them. Of roughly 51,000 clones in the sample, 80% to 90% are singletons; the top ten hold about 3.2%. The sequencing input was peripheral blood. Receptors were obtained from a woman older than 75 with acute or convalescent COVID-19.

The chain uses TRBV5-4 and TRBJ2-1; 12 nucleotides line up with TRBD2. The CDR3 is 16 residues long. J lost 3 bases, V lost 4 bases, and 5 bases had no gene match. Germline CDR1 is SGHNT and CDR2 is YYREEE (reference sequence). The CDR3 nucleotides are TGTGCCAGCAGCCCGCCGACTAGCGGGGGCTACAATGAGCAGTTCTTC. It translates to CASSPPTSGGYNEQFF.

This chain joins TRBV7-9 and TRBJ1-1, with 7 positions matching TRBD1. The CDR3 consists of 13 residues. The germline V gene encodes CDR1 SEHNR and CDR2 FQNEAQ (reference sequence). With 0 bases clipped from V and 5 bases from J, the junction kept 0 bases outside the gene matches. CDR3 region: CASSLAQGTEAFF. The CDR3, as DNA: TGTGCCAGCAGCTTAGCACAGGGGACTGAAGCTTTCTTT.

The chain is built from TRBV7-9 and TRBJ2-7, with a possible D match to TRBD1 (6 bases). CDR3 length: 13 residues. V shed 5 bases and J shed 9 bases, with 17 bases lying between them. CDR1 SEHNR and CDR2 FQNEAQ come from the germline V gene (reference sequence). This CDR3 reads CASSPTGPTAQYF. The CDR3 DNA is TGTGCCAGCAGCCCGACAGGACCTACGGCGCAGTACTTC.

The chain employs TRBV3-1 (or the pseudogene TRBV3-2) and TRBJ1-4, with unresolved D. Per germline, CDR1 LGHDT and CDR2 YNNKEL (reference sequence). The CDR3 is made up of 15 amino acids. The V end lost 3 bases, the J end lost 2 bases, and 10 bases lay between the germline ends. CDR3 DNA sequence: TGTGCCAGCAGCCAGAGGACTCTTACTAATGAAAAACTGTTTTTT. Translation: CASSQRTLTNEKLFF.

V usage is TRBV7-2 and J usage is TRBJ1-4; 11 nucleotides align to TRBD1. CDR3 length: 14 residues. Per germline, CDR1 SGHTA and CDR2 FQGNSA. Trimming removed 7 bases from V and 8 bases from J; junction bases left unmatched: 6. CDR3 in amino acids: CASKEWTGGEKLFF. The CDR3 DNA follows: TGTGCCAGCAAAGAATGGACAGGGGGCGAAAAACTGTTTTTT.

This sequence joins TRBV11-2 and TRBJ2-5, with 7 bases lining up with TRBD1. The CDR3 has 14 amino acids. V shed 3 bases, J shed 3 bases, and the junction held 4 bases outside the gene matches. The germline V gene encodes CDR1 SGHAT and CDR2 FQNNGV. As DNA, the CDR3 is TGTGCCAGCAGCTTGGGACAGATGAAAGAGACCCAGTACTTC. It specifies CASSLGQMKETQYF.

The gene calls are TRBV25-1 and TRBJ2-7; 14 nucleotides align to TRBD2. This CDR3 spans 15 amino acids. J gave up 8 bases and V 8 bases, and 11 bases lay outside the gene matches. Germline CDR1 reads MGHDK; CDR2 reads SYGVNS. The CDR3 nucleotides are TGTGCCAGCGGGCCGGGACTAGCGGGGGCGAATAAGCAGTACTTC. This codes for CASGPGLAGANKQYF.

The gene calls are TRBV7-2 and TRBJ2-1; D unclear. The V gene lost 4 bases and the J gene lost 6 bases, with 19 bases spanning the gap. CDR1 SGHTA and CDR2 FQGNSA come from the germline V gene. This CDR3 region has 16 residues. The CDR3 reads CASSSQVSSSFNEQFF. In nucleotides, the CDR3 is TGTGCCAGCAGCTCCCAGGTCAGTTCGAGCTTCAATGAGCAGTTCTTC.

The V and J genes are TRBV4-1 and TRBJ2-2; 7 nucleotides line up with TRBD2. Losses at the gene ends were 0 bases for V and 7 bases for J; bases not matched to a gene: 11. This CDR3 has 17 residues. Germline V gives CDR1 MGHRA, CDR2 YSYEKL. The CDR3 DNA reads as TGCGCCAGCAGCCAAGATCCAAGCGGGGCTCGTGGCGGGGAGCTGTTTTTT. This translates into CASSQDPSGARGGELFF.

This chain connects TRBV19 to TRBJ1-2; D possibly corresponds to TRBD1 (5 bases). CDR1 LNHDA and CDR2 SQIVND come from the germline V gene (reference sequence). This CDR3 is 14 amino acids long. V was cut by 6 bases and J by 1 base, with 12 bases left in between. CDR3 nucleotides: TGTGCCAGTAGCCCGGGGGGGTATAACTATGGCTACACCTTC. Its translation: CASSPGGYNYGYTF.

The chain links TRBV28 to TRBJ1-5, with 9 bases lining up with TRBD1. This CDR3 region has 16 residues. In germline, CDR1 is MDHEN, CDR2 SYDVKM. The V and J ends lost 2 bases and 5 bases, in that order; junction bases with no gene match: 7. The CDR3 DNA reads as TGTGCCAGCAGTTTAACCGGGACAGGGCCTTATCAGCCCCAGCATTTT. This sequence encodes CASSLTGTGPYQPQHF.

The chain combines TRBV10-3 with TRBJ2-3, with 11 bases fitting TRBD2. V trimming: 2 bases; J trimming: 4 bases; junction bases outside the gene matches: 8. The germline gives CDR1 ENHRY, CDR2 SYGVKD. The CDR3 length is 17 residues. As DNA, the CDR3 is TGTGCCATCAGTGAGGCCCCCCTAGCGGGGGGCTCAGATACGCAGTATTTT. This encodes CAISEAPLAGGSDTQYF.

The V gene is TRBV5-4, the J gene TRBJ1-2; D perhaps matches TRBD1 (6 bases). Trimming shortened V by 0 bases and J by 3 bases, and 12 bases separated the two germline ends. The CDR3 runs 15 residues. The V gene's germline CDR1 is SGHNT and CDR2 YYREEE (reference sequence). CDR3 DNA: TGTGCCAGCAGCTTGGGGACCAGGGGCGACTATGGCTACACCTTC. Protein: CASSLGTRGDYGYTF. The entire variable domain, with the rest obtained from reference TRBV5-4 and TRBJ1-2, is as follows: ETGVTQSPTHLIKTRGQQVTLRCSSQSGHNTVSWYQQALGQGPQFIFQYYREEENGRGNFPPRFSGLQFPNYSSELNVNALELDDSALYLCASSLGTRGDYGYTFGSGTRLTVV.

The chain joins TRBV7-9 to TRBJ1-3; maybe TRBD1 (6 bases). Germline values: CDR1 SEHNR, CDR2 FQNEAQ (reference sequence). The CDR3 consists of 14 residues. V was cut by 2 bases and J by 2 bases, with 7 bases left in between. DNA for the CDR3: TGTGCCAGCAGCTTAAGGGGGACTGGAAACACCATATATTTT. Protein product: CASSLRGTGNTIYF. The entire variable domain, with the rest obtained from reference TRBV7-9 and TRBJ1-3, is as follows: DTGVSQNPRHKITKRGQNVTFRCDPISEHNRLYWYRQTLGQGPEFLTYFQNEAQLEKSRLLSDRFSAERPKGSFSTLEIQRTEQGDSAMYLCASSLRGTGNTIYFGEGSWLTVV.

The chain combines TRBV5-1 with TRBJ2-1; 10 nucleotides align to TRBD1. CDR1 SGHRS and CDR2 YFSETQ come from the germline V gene. With 4 bases clipped from V and 7 bases from J, the junction kept 5 bases outside the gene matches. The CDR3 covers 14 residues. DNA for the CDR3: TGCGCCAGCAGCCCCGGGACAGGGGATAATGAGCAGTTCTTC. Residues: CASSPGTGDNEQFF.

This clone was recorded only once. The J gene is TRBJ1-3, the V gene TRBV10-3; D remains ambiguous. The CDR3 is made up of 14 amino acids. In germline, CDR1 is ENHRY, CDR2 SYGVKD. Trimming stripped 0 bases from V and 6 bases from J, with 9 bases between. As DNA, the CDR3 is TGTGCCATCAGTGAGTCGACGGGAATAAACACCATATATTTT. Encoded protein: CAISESTGINTIYF.

V gene TRBV30 combines with J gene TRBJ1-3; no clear D. Germline lookup yields CDR1 GTSNPN and CDR2 SVGIG (reference sequence). Trimming removed 3 bases at V and 4 bases at J, with 13 bases between. The CDR3 length is 14 residues. The CDR3 DNA sequence: TGTGCCTGGAGGCGGTCCCAAACGGGAAACACCATATATTTT. This gives the protein CAWRRSQTGNTIYF.